The 16 T cell receptor beta chains below come from one sample, sequenced in a study of OX40 agonist ivuxolimab in advanced cancers. Clones were read by immunoSEQ multiplex PCR, and TCRdb kept only the in-frame ones, dropping some. The data contain about 110,000 clones, under 95% of them singletons. The sequences come from CD4+ or CD8+ T cells sorted from blood, collected in a trial of the OX40 agonist ivuxolimab. These TCRs come from an adult with an advanced solid tumor such as melanoma, head and neck, liver or kidney cancer.

In this sample, this clone turned up a few times. CDR3 protein: CASRQGEGNQPQHF. The CDR3 DNA reads as TGTGCCAGCCGACAGGGTGAAGGCAATCAGCCCCAGCATTTT. This sequence joins TRBV6-5 and TRBJ1-5; TRBD1 matches 7 bases. This CDR3 has 14 amino acids. CDR1 and CDR2 from the germline V gene are MNHEY and SVGAGI. V shed 8 bases and J 2 bases; nucleotides not matched to a gene: 6.

The chain couples TRBV29-1 to TRBJ2-5, with 7 bases fitting TRBD2. This CDR3 region has 18 residues. J was trimmed by 4 bases and V by 4 bases; bases with no gene match: 21. Germline CDR1 reads SQVTM; CDR2 reads ANQGSEA. The CDR3 nucleotides read TGCAGCGTTGCCCGATTCCGATCCAGCGGGGTCATAGGAGAGACCCAGTACTTC. The encoded protein is CSVARFRSSGVIGETQYF.

This clone was counted a single time. The chain recombines TRBV2 with TRBJ1-5, with D possibly TRBD1 on 5 matching bases. The CDR3 contains 16 residues. Trimming stripped 1 base from V and 5 bases from J, with 15 bases between. In germline, CDR1 is SNHLY, CDR2 FYNNEI. CDR3: CASSEGGLRDYQPQHF. The CDR3 DNA reads TGTGCCAGCAGTGAAGGGGGGTTGAGAGATTATCAGCCCCAGCATTTT. Drawing the rest from reference TRBV2 and TRBJ1-5, the complete variable domain is EPEVTQTPSHQVTQMGQEVILRCVPISNHLYFYWYRQILGQKVEFLVSFYNNEISEKSEIFDDQFSVERPDGSNFTLKIRSTKLEDSAMYFCASSEGGLRDYQPQHFGDGTRLSIL.

The rearrangement uses TRBV21-1 and TRBJ1-5. TRBV21-1 has pseudogene status. This CDR3 comprises 15 residues. CDR3: CASSSPRGENQPQHF. DNA for the CDR3: TGTGCCAGCAGCTCGCCCCGGGGCGAGAATCAGCCCCAGCATTTT.

The chain is built from TRBV7-8 and TRBJ1-1; D is perhaps TRBD1 (6 bases). This CDR3 contains 14 residues. CDR1 and CDR2 from the germline V gene are SGHVS and FQNEAQ. V shed 6 bases and J shed 0 bases, with 11 bases lying between them. This chain's CDR3 is CASSSGQLNTEAFF. CDR3 bases: TGTGCCAGCAGTTCCGGACAGTTGAACACTGAAGCTTTCTTT.

The chain has TRBV6-5 and TRBJ2-5; a possible D gene is TRBD2 (5 bases). Germline assignment: CDR1 MNHEY and CDR2 SVGAGI. V was pared by 6 bases and J by 7 bases, with 15 bases between. The CDR3 spans 13 residues. The CDR3 DNA sequence: TGTGCCAGCAGAAACTACCCCGCGGGGACCCAGTACTTC. This gives the protein CASRNYPAGTQYF.

V usage is TRBV19 and J usage is TRBJ1-2; 10 positions agree with TRBD1. Germline values: CDR1 LNHDA, CDR2 SQIVND (reference sequence). The length of the CDR3 is 16 residues. V lost 4 bases, J lost 0 bases, and 5 bases stayed unmatched. The CDR3 DNA sequence: TGTGCCAGTAGTAAACGGACAGGGGGAGCTAACTATGGCTACACCTTC. Protein product: CASSKRTGGANYGYTF.

The sample holds one count of this clone. The chain recombines TRBV30 with TRBJ2-5, with D hard to call. The V end lost 3 bases, the J end lost 7 bases, and 15 bases lay between the germline ends. The CDR3 has 13 residues. Germline CDR1 and CDR2: GTSNPN and SVGIG (reference sequence). The CDR3 nucleotides are TGTGCCTGGAGCTCTGTCGGTCTTGGGACCCAGTACTTC. Translated: CAWSSVGLGTQYF.

This rearrangement joins TRBV28 to TRBJ1-5; 9 bases are a match to TRBD1. This CDR3 contains 14 residues. With 4 bases clipped from V and 4 bases from J, the junction kept 2 bases outside the gene matches. Germline V lookup: CDR1 MDHEN, CDR2 SYDVKM. The CDR3 sequence: CASSYGTGNQPQHF. CDR3 sequence (DNA): TGTGCCAGCAGTTACGGGACAGGGAATCAGCCCCAGCATTTT. Full variable domain (rest looked up from reference TRBV28 and TRBJ1-5): DVKVTQSSRYLVKRTGEKVFLECVQDMDHENMFWYRQDPGLGLRLIYFSYDVKMKEKGDIPEGYSVSREKKERFSLILESASTNQTSMYLCASSYGTGNQPQHFGDGTRLSIL.

The J gene is TRBJ1-1, the V gene TRBV20-1; the D is unclear. The germline V gene encodes CDR1 DFQATT and CDR2 SNEGSKA (reference sequence). The CDR3 has 11 amino acids. As DNA, the CDR3 is TGCACCGCTGGGATGAACACTGAAGCTTTCTTT. Protein product: CTAGMNTEAFF.

This chain connects TRBV30 to TRBJ1-5; tentatively, D is TRBD1 (6 bases). Germline CDR1 GTSNPN, CDR2 SVGIG (reference sequence). The CDR3 is made up of 13 amino acids. V was pared by 5 bases and J by 5 bases, with 13 bases between. The DNA of the CDR3 is TGTGCCTGGGCCAGACAGGACGATCAGCCCCAGCATTTT. This codes for CAWARQDDQPQHF.

The V gene is TRBV27, the J gene TRBJ2-7; D may be TRBD2 (7 bases). The CDR3 totals 18 residues. CDR1 and CDR2 from the germline V gene are MNHEY and SMNVEV (reference sequence). V was cut by 3 bases and J by 5 bases, with 26 bases left in between. This CDR3 reads CASSLGGRGASADHEQYF. CDR3 in DNA: TGTGCCAGCAGTTTGGGAGGGAGGGGGGCGTCCGCCGACCACGAGCAGTACTTC.

The DNA of the CDR3 is TGTGCCAGCTCACCGAGTCGCATGGCAGATACGCAGTATTTT. This gives the protein CASSPSRMADTQYF. V gene TRBV18 combines with J gene TRBJ2-3; D gene ambiguous. The germline gives CDR1 KGHSH, CDR2 LQKENI. The V end lost 3 bases, the J end lost 4 bases, and 11 bases lay between the germline ends. This CDR3 contains 14 residues.

CDR3 bases: TGTGCCAGCAGCCGGGACAGGGAGAACACCGGGGAGCTGTTTTTT. Translated: CASSRDRENTGELFF. The J gene is TRBJ2-2, the V gene TRBV7-2; 9 nucleotides agree with TRBD1. V was pared by 5 bases and J by 1 base, with 2 bases of the junction left unmatched. This CDR3 has 15 residues. Germline V lookup: CDR1 SGHTA, CDR2 FQGNSA. Full variable domain (outside the CDR3, taken from reference TRBV7-2 and TRBJ2-2): GAGVSQSPSNKVTEKGKDVELRCDPISGHTALYWYRQSLGQGLEFLIYFQGNSAPDKSGLPSDRFSAERTGGSVSTLTIQRTQQEDSAVYLCASSRDRENTGELFFGEGSRLTVL.

The CDR3: CACQTGSGNTIYF. CDR3 coding DNA: TGTGCCTGCCAAACCGGGTCTGGAAACACCATATATTTT. The rearrangement joins TRBV30 to TRBJ1-3; D gene uncertain. This CDR3 has 13 residues. V gave up 6 bases and J gave up 1 base, with 10 bases separating them. The germline V gene has CDR1 GTSNPN and CDR2 SVGIG (reference sequence).

This chain connects TRBV18 to TRBJ2-7, with TRBD1 matching over 10 bases. CDR1 and CDR2 from the germline V gene are KGHSH and LQKENI. The CDR3 covers 16 residues. The V and J ends lost 4 bases and 10 bases, in that order; junction bases with no gene match: 16. CDR3 residues: CASSRPAGTGDGEQYF. The CDR3 DNA reads TGTGCCAGCTCACGACCCGCCGGGACAGGGGACGGAGAACAGTACTTC.